The next 26 T cell receptor beta chains were all read from a single sample in a study of blood T cell repertoires in COVID-19. Profiled with immunoSEQ multiplex PCR; TCRdb holds only in-frame clones, not every one. The sample carries 130,000 or so clones, around 89% recorded once. The sequencing input was peripheral blood. The source of these receptors is a man between 65 and 85 years old with active COVID-19.

The V gene is TRBV7-9, the J gene TRBJ2-5, with 10 bases lining up with TRBD2. The J segment lost 5 bases and the V segment lost 5 bases, leaving 17 bases of the junction unmatched. The germline gives CDR1 SEHNR, CDR2 FQNEAQ (reference sequence). The CDR3 loop spans 18 amino acids. In DNA, the CDR3 is TGTGCCAGCAGCCCGCCCTTTGGTAGCGGGAGGCAGGGGGAGACCCAGTACTTC. Translated: CASSPPFGSGRQGETQYF.

The chain couples TRBV13 to TRBJ2-7; a possible D gene is TRBD1 (6 bases). The CDR3 contains 13 residues. CDR1 and CDR2 (germline): PRHDT, FYEKMQ (reference sequence). Trimming removed 4 bases at V and 1 base at J, with 8 bases between. This chain's CDR3 is CASSSDRSYEQYF. The CDR3 DNA reads as TGTGCCAGCAGCTCTGACAGGTCCTACGAGCAGTACTTC.

The CDR3 sequence is CASSTQGVGSNQPQHF. CDR3 DNA: TGTGCCAGCTCAACCCAGGGGGTCGGAAGCAATCAGCCCCAGCATTTT. The chain combines TRBV18 with TRBJ1-5, with 7 bases lining up with TRBD1. The CDR3 is 16 residues long. V was pared by 5 bases and J by 1 base, with 8 bases of the junction left unmatched. Germline V CDR1 and CDR2: KGHSH, LQKENI.

This chain joins TRBV9 and TRBJ1-1; D is unresolved. The CDR3 extends over 13 amino acids. The V gene's germline CDR1 is SGDLS and CDR2 YYNGEE. The V end lost 0 bases, the J end lost 5 bases, and 8 bases lay between the germline ends. The CDR3 DNA reads TGTGCCAGCAGCGTAGGGAGAATAACTGAAGCTTTCTTT. Translated: CASSVGRITEAFF. Using reference TRBV9 and TRBJ1-1 for the parts outside the CDR3, the full variable domain is DSGVTQTPKHLITATGQRVTLRCSPRSGDLSVYWYQQSLDQGLQFLIQYYNGEERAKGNILERFSAQQFPDLHSELNLSSLELGDSALYFCASSVGRITEAFFGQGTRLTVV.

The chain couples TRBV29-1 to TRBJ1-2; D call uncertain. The CDR3 has 12 residues. Germline assignment: CDR1 SQVTM and CDR2 ANQGSEA. The V gene lost 4 bases and the J gene lost 4 bases, with 10 bases spanning the gap. CDR3 nucleotide sequence: TGCAGCGTTGGGGAGCCACCCTATGGCTACACCTTC. It codes for CSVGEPPYGYTF.

The chain recombines TRBV28 with TRBJ1-1; D perhaps matches TRBD1 (6 bases). CDR1 is MDHEN, CDR2 SYDVKM, per germline. This CDR3 spans 14 amino acids. V gave up 5 bases and J gave up 11 bases, with 21 bases separating them. The CDR3 region has the DNA TGTGCCAGCAGTATCTCCTTGGACAGCGATTATGCTTTCTTT. This translates into CASSISLDSDYAFF.

The chain uses TRBV27 and TRBJ2-7, with 13 bases identical to TRBD2. The germline V gene encodes CDR1 MNHEY and CDR2 SMNVEV (reference sequence). The V and J ends lost 6 bases and 4 bases, in that order; junction bases with no gene match: 9. The CDR3 runs to 16 residues. CDR3 nucleotides: TGTGCCAGCAGCCGGACTAGCGGGAGATTCCTTTACGAGCAGTACTTC. Its translation is CASSRTSGRFLYEQYF.

J is TRBJ2-7 and V is TRBV27; TRBD2 might be the D (7 bases). Germline V gives CDR1 MNHEY, CDR2 SMNVEV (reference sequence). Trimming took 3 bases from V and 6 from J, leaving 15 bases between them. The CDR3 is 14 amino acids. CDR3 bases: TGTGCCAGCAGTTTCGGGGGGCCCCTCACCGAGCAGTACTTC. This codes for CASSFGGPLTEQYF.

This chain uses TRBV14 with TRBJ2-1; D might be TRBD1 (6 bases). The CDR3 has 13 residues. The V gene's germline CDR1 is SGHDN and CDR2 FVKESK. V was clipped by 8 bases and J by 4 bases, with 12 bases between them. CDR3 sequence: CASQAQGYNEQFF. Here the CDR3 DNA reads TGTGCCAGCCAAGCACAGGGATACAATGAGCAGTTCTTC.

This clone has a single count. V is TRBV19 and J is TRBJ2-1; 8 bases are a match to TRBD2. This CDR3 has 17 residues. Per germline, CDR1 LNHDA and CDR2 SQIVND (reference sequence). J was trimmed by 3 bases and V by 3 bases; bases with no gene match: 10. The CDR3 nucleotides read TGTGCCAGTAGTATGGGGAGCGGGAGCCTGTTCTACAATGAGCAGTTCTTC. Protein product: CASSMGSGSLFYNEQFF.

The chain couples TRBV5-1 to TRBJ2-1, with TRBD2 matching over 11 bases. CDR1 is SGHRS, CDR2 YFSETQ, per germline. The trim removed 0 bases at V and 2 bases at J, leaving 7 bases unmatched. The CDR3 consists of 18 residues. The CDR3 bases are TGCGCCAGCAGCTTGGGACTAGCGGGACCTCCCACCTACAATGAGCAGTTCTTC. It specifies CASSLGLAGPPTYNEQFF.

The chain couples TRBV7-2 to TRBJ2-7; TRBD2 might be the D (6 bases). V was shortened by 0 bases and J by 7 bases, with 19 bases between the two germline ends. Looked up from germline, CDR1 is SGHTA and CDR2 is FQGNSA. This CDR3 spans 16 amino acids. The CDR3 nucleotides are TGTGCCAGCAGCTTAGCGGGCCCATTGTTCCGGGAGGAGCAGTACTTC. Translated, it gives CASSLAGPLFREEQYF.

V and J are TRBV29-1 and TRBJ2-7; a possible D gene is TRBD1 (6 bases). Germline CDR1 SQVTM, CDR2 ANQGSEA. Trimming took off 5 bases at V and 5 bases at J, with 13 bases between the two ends. This CDR3 is 12 amino acids long. In DNA form, the CDR3 reads TGCAGCGTTACCCCACAGGGCAACGAGCAGTACTTC. This translates into CSVTPQGNEQYF.

The chain combines TRBV11-2 with TRBJ1-1; D is possibly TRBD1 (5 bases). V lost 5 bases and J lost 0, with 13 bases in between. Germline loops: CDR1 SGHAT, CDR2 FQNNGV. The CDR3 runs to 15 residues. The CDR3 here is CASSLTSGMNTEAFF. The CDR3 DNA sequence: TGTGCCAGCAGCCTAACTTCAGGGATGAACACTGAAGCTTTCTTT.

The chain links TRBV30 to TRBJ1-2; 9 nucleotides align to TRBD1. The CDR3 is made up of 17 amino acids. From germline, CDR1 is GTSNPN and CDR2 SVGIG (reference sequence). Unmatched junction bases numbered 12, after V lost 0 bases and J lost 4 bases. In DNA, the CDR3 is TGTGCCTGGAGTGTCGGGACAGGGCGTAACTTGGGCTATGGCTACACCTTC. It yields the protein CAWSVGTGRNLGYGYTF.

Details on this clone: An end of the junction does not agree with germline; a read error may underlie this. The V and J genes are TRBV4-1 and TRBJ2-7; D possibly corresponds to TRBD2 (6 bases). The germline CDR1 and CDR2 sequences are MGHRA and YSYEKL. The CDR3 covers 12 residues. The DNA of the CDR3 is TGCGCCAGCAGCCAAGATGGTAGCGGACGAAACTTC. It is translated as CASSQDGSGRNF.

V and J are TRBV9 and TRBJ2-7; maybe TRBD2 (6 bases). CDR1 is SGDLS, CDR2 YYNGEE, per germline. CDR3 length: 14 amino acids. Trimming cost V 3 bases and J 0 bases, with 10 bases left between them. The CDR3 is CASSEDGSSYEQYF. CDR3 nucleotide sequence: TGTGCCAGCAGCGAAGACGGGAGCTCCTACGAGCAGTACTTC.

This clone appeared a single time. This rearrangement joins TRBV7-2 to TRBJ1-1; D is ambiguous. With 3 bases removed from V and 2 bases from J, the gap between germline ends came to 4 bases. CDR3 length: 12 residues. The germline CDR1 and CDR2 sequences are SGHTA and FQGNSA. CDR3 sequence (DNA): TGTGCCAGCAGCTTTCCTAACACTGAAGCTTTCTTT. This gives the protein CASSFPNTEAFF.

This clone came up a few times. V usage is TRBV19 and J usage is TRBJ2-4, with D perhaps TRBD1 (5 bases). V was clipped by 4 bases and J by 8 bases, with 15 bases between them. The CDR3 loop spans 14 amino acids. Germline V gene lookup returns CDR1 LNHDA and CDR2 SQIVND (reference sequence). CDR3 coding DNA: TGTGCCAGTAGTAGTCAGGGTGAGGTGGACATTCAGTACTTC. It translates to CASSSQGEVDIQYF.

The chain joins TRBV27 to TRBJ2-1; 8 nucleotides agree with TRBD1. This CDR3 has 15 amino acids. The V gene end was trimmed by 2 bases and the J gene end by 4 bases; junction bases not matched to a gene: 4. Germline loops: CDR1 MNHEY, CDR2 SMNVEV (reference sequence). DNA of the CDR3: TGTGCCAGCAGTTTACAGGGGGCCTATTACAATGAGCAGTTCTTC. Amino acid sequence: CASSLQGAYYNEQFF.

This clone was picked up one time. This chain connects TRBV28 to TRBJ2-7, with 10 bases aligning to TRBD1. This CDR3 is built from 19 residues. V trimming: 4 bases; J trimming: 2 bases; junction bases outside the gene matches: 17. Per germline, CDR1 MDHEN and CDR2 SYDVKM. The CDR3 coding sequence is TGTGCCAGCAGTTCAGGGGGACAGGGGCTGACTAGCGCAACCTACGAGCAGTACTTC. Protein: CASSSGGQGLTSATYEQYF.

V is TRBV27 and J is TRBJ2-5; possibly TRBD1 for D (6 bases). The CDR3 contains 17 residues. The V end lost 0 bases, the J end lost 5 bases, and 19 bases lay between the germline ends. CDR1 and CDR2 from the germline V gene are MNHEY and SMNVEV (reference sequence). The CDR3 DNA is TGTGCCAGCAGTTTATCGGCAGGGGTGACTCTTGAGGAGACCCAGTACTTC. This translates into CASSLSAGVTLEETQYF.

This clone occurred once. The chain uses TRBV6-2 or TRBV6-3 and TRBJ2-5; 12 bases map to TRBD2. The CDR3 is made up of 15 amino acids. Germline values: CDR1 MNHEY, CDR2 SVGEGT. J gave up 1 base and V 5 bases, and 2 bases lay outside the gene matches. In DNA form, the CDR3 reads TGTGCCAGCAGTCCGGGACTAGCGGGCCAAGAGACCCAGTACTTC. As protein: CASSPGLAGQETQYF.

The rearrangement links TRBV3-1 (or the pseudogene TRBV3-2) to TRBJ1-6; tentatively, D is TRBD1 (5 bases). Trimming pared 4 bases from V and 8 bases from J, leaving 12 bases between. Per the germline V gene, CDR1 is LGHDT and CDR2 is YNNKEL (reference sequence). This CDR3 comprises 14 residues. CDR3 sequence reads: CASSPMWGDSPLHF. The CDR3 nucleotides read TGTGCCAGCAGCCCCATGTGGGGGGATTCACCCCTCCACTTT.

In nucleotides, the CDR3 is TGTGCCATCAGTGAGGGACAGGGGACTTCAACTAATGAAAAACTGTTTTTT. Its translation is CAISEGQGTSTNEKLFF. This sequence joins TRBV10-3 and TRBJ1-4, with 9 bases lining up with TRBD1. This CDR3 has 17 residues. CDR1 is ENHRY and CDR2 is SYGVKD in the germline V gene. V dropped 2 bases and J dropped 0; count of bases not matched to a gene: 4.

J is TRBJ2-4 and V is TRBV7-2, with D tentatively TRBD2 (5 bases). Trimming took 3 bases from V and 5 from J, leaving 8 bases between them. CDR1 SGHTA and CDR2 FQGNSA come from the germline V gene. This CDR3 contains 13 residues. The CDR3 region has the DNA TGTGCCAGCAGCTTTGGACTGGAAAACATTCAGTACTTC. It yields the protein CASSFGLENIQYF.